This paragraph covers one T cell receptor (beta chain) sequence. As yet, its antigen is unknown. This sample was taken from a study of STAT5B mutations in CD4+ large granular lymphocyte leukemia. The method was immunoSEQ multiplex PCR; TCRdb's version includes in-frame clones alone and lacks a portion of them. The repertoire includes 40,000 to 55,000 clones, 65% to 90% of them detected once, and approximately 2.5% sits in the top ten. This CDR3 is built from 15 residues. Trimming took off 4 bases at V and 4 bases at J, with 15 bases between the two ends. Germline V gene data show CDR1 as SGHNT and CDR2 as YYREEE (reference sequence). Study-wide results and caveats: Around 25% of private leukemic clonotypes occurred rarely in other patients' non-leukemic repertoires.

This chain joins TRBV5-4 and TRBJ2-1; D call uncertain. This TCR was recovered from a human donor in good health. The sample was CD4+ T cells from blood buffy coats. In nucleotides, the CDR3 is TGTGCCAGCAGCCCTTTCGTGCCCTCTTACAATGAGCAGTTCTTC. It translates to CASSPFVPSYNEQFF.